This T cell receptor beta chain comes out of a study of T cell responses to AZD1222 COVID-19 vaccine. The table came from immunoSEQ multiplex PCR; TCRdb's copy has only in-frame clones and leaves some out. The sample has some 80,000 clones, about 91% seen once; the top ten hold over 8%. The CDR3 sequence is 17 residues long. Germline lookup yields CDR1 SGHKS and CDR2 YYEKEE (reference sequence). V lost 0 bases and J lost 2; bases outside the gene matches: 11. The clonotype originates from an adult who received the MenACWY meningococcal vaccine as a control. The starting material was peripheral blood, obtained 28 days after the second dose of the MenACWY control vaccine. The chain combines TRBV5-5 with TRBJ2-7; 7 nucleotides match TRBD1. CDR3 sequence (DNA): TGTGCCAGCAGCTTGGCCCCCGACAGGGCCACCCCCTACGAGCAGTACTTC. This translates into CASSLAPDRATPYEQYF.